This TCR beta chain comes out of a study of blood T cell repertoires in COVID-19. Study background: The United States, Italy and Spain supplied acute and convalescent COVID-19 samples. PBMCs, B-cell-depleted T cells, or T cells were the source of the cDNA or gDNA that made up the material.

The trim removed 5 bases at V and 1 base at J, leaving 7 bases unmatched. CDR1 SGHVS and CDR2 FNYEAQ come from the germline V gene. The CDR3 has 15 residues. Original handling: Reference gene primer amplification gave estimated nucleated cell counts. Method: immunoSEQ multiplex PCR; TCRdb's copy keeps in-frame clones and lacks some. V and J calls and clone size come straight from that table; D and trimming were deduced from the DNA. The data contain more than 150,000 clones, roughly 80% of them singletons. Sequenced sample: peripheral blood. The sequence was obtained from a man aged 50-59 years who had recovered from COVID-19. This chain connects TRBV7-6 to TRBJ2-7; 8 bases agree with TRBD2. The CDR3 region has the DNA TGTGCCAGCAGCCCCGGGACTAGAGCTTCCTACGAGCAGTACTTC. Translating gives CASSPGTRASYEQYF.